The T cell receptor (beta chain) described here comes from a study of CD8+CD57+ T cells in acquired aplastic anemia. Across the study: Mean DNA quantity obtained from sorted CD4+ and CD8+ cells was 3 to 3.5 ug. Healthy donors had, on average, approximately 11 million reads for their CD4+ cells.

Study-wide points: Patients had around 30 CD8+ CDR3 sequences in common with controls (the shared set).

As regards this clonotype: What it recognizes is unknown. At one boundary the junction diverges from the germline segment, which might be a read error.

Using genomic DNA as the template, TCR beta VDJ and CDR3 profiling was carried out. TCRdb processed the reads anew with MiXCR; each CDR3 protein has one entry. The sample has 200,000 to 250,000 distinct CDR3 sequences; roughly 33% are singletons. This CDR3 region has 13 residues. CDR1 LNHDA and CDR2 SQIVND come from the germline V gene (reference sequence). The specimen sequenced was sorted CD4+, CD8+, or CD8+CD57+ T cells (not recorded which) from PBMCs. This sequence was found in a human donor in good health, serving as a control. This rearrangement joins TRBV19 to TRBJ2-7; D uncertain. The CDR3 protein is CASSMANSYEQYF. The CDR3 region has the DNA TGTGCCAGTAGTATGGCCAACTCCTACGAACAGTACTTC. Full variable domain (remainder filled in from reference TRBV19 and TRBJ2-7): DGGITQSPKYLFRKEGQNVTLSCEQNLNHDAMYWYRQDPGQGLRLIYYSQIVNDFQKGDIAEGYSVSREKKESFPLTVTSAQKNPTAFYLCASSMANSYEQYFGPGTRLTVT.